These 22 T cell receptor beta chains came from one sample sequenced in a study of identical twins. TCRdb re-called the 5' RACE reads with MiXCR, one entry per CDR3 protein. This sample yields about 220,000 distinct CDR3 sequences, of which around 6.9% are seen a single time; more than 1.5% belongs to the top ten. These data also featured in a second study, about yellow fever vaccine responses in identical twins.

Sequencing used memory (CD45RO+) T cells sorted from blood. The receptor set was obtained from a woman younger than 35 in good health.

There are a few counts of this clonotype. V gene TRBV20-1 combines with J gene TRBJ1-2; D possibly corresponds to TRBD1 (5 bases). The CDR3 covers 13 residues. Trimming took 7 bases from V and 4 from J, leaving 16 bases between them. Germline CDR1 reads DFQATT; CDR2 reads SNEGSKA (reference sequence). The CDR3: CSGNAGRSYGYTF. In nucleotides, the CDR3 is TGCAGTGGCAACGCGGGACGGAGCTATGGCTACACCTTC.

This clonotype was picked up a small number of times. The chain combines TRBV6-5 with TRBJ2-1; possibly TRBD1 for D (6 bases). From germline, CDR1 is MNHEY and CDR2 SVGAGI. Trimming left V 2 bases short and J 6 bases short, with 11 bases between. The CDR3 length is 14 residues. The CDR3: CASSYEGHPNEQFF. CDR3 nucleotides: TGTGCCAGCAGTTACGAGGGACACCCCAATGAGCAGTTCTTC.

In this sample, this clonotype turned up a few times. The V and J genes are TRBV15 and TRBJ1-2; tentatively, D is TRBD1 (6 bases). The germline V gene encodes CDR1 LNHNV and CDR2 YYDKDF (reference sequence). V was pared by 3 bases and J by 2 bases, with 10 bases between. The CDR3 consists of 14 residues. The CDR3 protein is CATSRRTVNYGYTF. CDR3 sequence (DNA): TGTGCCACCAGCAGGAGGACAGTAAACTATGGCTACACCTTC.

CDR3 sequence reads: CSAGRGGGESQPQHF. CDR3 DNA: TGCAGTGCCGGGCGGGGAGGGGGAGAAAGTCAGCCCCAGCATTTT. The gene calls are TRBV20-1 and TRBJ1-5; TRBD1 might be the D (6 bases). This CDR3 spans 15 amino acids. The germline V gene encodes CDR1 DFQATT and CDR2 SNEGSKA (reference sequence). The V end was cut by 6 bases, the J end by 6 bases, with 21 bases between.

This clonotype showed up many times. In DNA form, the CDR3 reads TGCGCCAGCAGTCTTAGCGGGGCTAGCACAGATACGCAGTATTTT. Encoded protein: CASSLSGASTDTQYF. This chain joins TRBV5-1 and TRBJ2-3; 8 bases fit TRBD2. The V gene's germline CDR1 is SGHRS and CDR2 YFSETQ. The CDR3 loop spans 15 amino acids. J gave up 0 bases and V 5 bases, and 5 bases lay outside the gene matches.

This clonotype was picked up a small number of times. The V and J genes are TRBV12-3 or TRBV12-4 and TRBJ1-5; 10 bases map to TRBD1. The CDR3 contains 14 residues. V lost 6 bases to trimming and J lost 6 bases; unmatched junction nucleotides: 5. The CDR3: CASRGQGNGQPQHF. CDR3 nucleotides: TGTGCCAGCAGGGGACAGGGGAATGGTCAGCCCCAGCATTTT.

At least ten counts were recorded for this clonotype. CDR3: CASSPLAGGPRDTQYF. CDR3 in DNA: TGTGCCAGCAGCCCCCTAGCGGGGGGTCCCCGGGATACGCAGTATTTT. The V gene is TRBV7-8, the J gene TRBJ2-3; 11 positions agree with TRBD2. V gave up 5 bases and J gave up 6 bases; unmatched junction bases: 10. Looked up from germline, CDR1 is SGHVS and CDR2 is FQNEAQ. This CDR3 region has 16 residues.

This chain connects TRBV18 to TRBJ2-3, with D possibly TRBD2 on 7 matching bases. The germline V gene has CDR1 KGHSH and CDR2 LQKENI. This CDR3 region has 15 residues. Trimming removed 0 bases at V and 4 bases at J, with 11 bases between. The CDR3 region is CASSPPGGQADTQYF. DNA of the CDR3: TGTGCCAGCTCACCACCGGGGGGGCAGGCAGATACGCAGTATTTT. The variable domain in full, completed from reference TRBV18 and TRBJ2-3, reads NAGVMQNPRHLVRRRGQEARLRCSPMKGHSHVYWYRQLPEEGLKFMVYLQKENIIDESGMPKERFSAEFPKEGPSILRIQQVVRGDSAAYFCASSPPGGQADTQYFGPGTRLTVL.

This clonotype was recorded a few times. The rearrangement links TRBV7-6 to TRBJ2-1; 8 positions agree with TRBD1. Germline trimming cut 5 bases from V and 12 bases from J; bases unmatched to any gene: 6. The V gene's germline CDR1 is SGHVS and CDR2 FNYEAQ. The CDR3 is made up of 12 amino acids. In DNA form, the CDR3 reads TGTGCCAGCAGCCTGACAGGGGCTGCGCAGTTCTTC. Translation gives CASSLTGAAQFF.

This clonotype was detected many times. V gene TRBV28 combines with J gene TRBJ2-4; D remains unclear. The CDR3 loop spans 17 amino acids. Germline assignment: CDR1 MDHEN and CDR2 SYDVKM. With 2 bases removed from V and 0 bases from J, the gap between germline ends came to 14 bases. Here the CDR3 reads CASSLSYKQLAKNIQYF. The CDR3, as DNA: TGTGCCAGCAGTTTAAGTTATAAGCAACTAGCCAAAAACATTCAGTACTTC.

This clonotype was detected many times. CDR3 DNA sequence: TGTGCCATCAGTGGGGGGGGGTGGAGTGAAGCTTTCTTT. Encoded protein: CAISGGGWSEAFF. The V call is TRBV10-3, the J call TRBJ1-1, with D possibly being TRBD1 (5 bases). Trimming took off 4 bases at V and 7 bases at J, with 13 bases between the two ends. This CDR3 has 13 residues. Germline V gene data show CDR1 as ENHRY and CDR2 as SYGVKD.

There are a few counts of this clonotype. The chain combines TRBV2 with TRBJ2-1; D possibly uses TRBD1 or TRBD2 (5 bases each). CDR3 length: 13 amino acids. V lost 7 bases, J lost 5 bases, and 12 bases lay in between. Looked up from germline, CDR1 is SNHLY and CDR2 is FYNNEI. The DNA of the CDR3 is TGTGCCAGCATGGGACCCCTGGACAATGAGCAGTTCTTC. The encoded protein is CASMGPLDNEQFF.

This clonotype occurred a few times. The V gene is TRBV9, the J gene TRBJ2-1; no clear D. This CDR3 spans 14 amino acids. Trimming cost V 4 bases and J 10 bases, with 18 bases left between them. The germline V gene encodes CDR1 SGDLS and CDR2 YYNGEE. CDR3 loop: CASSTLGLAGEQFF. The CDR3 nucleotides are TGTGCCAGCAGCACCCTGGGGTTAGCTGGGGAGCAGTTCTTC.

This clonotype was picked up a small number of times. V gene TRBV3-1 combines with J gene TRBJ2-5; TRBD2 matches 13 bases. V was pared by 0 bases and J by 5 bases, with 6 bases of the junction left unmatched. Germline lookup yields CDR1 LGHDT and CDR2 YNNKEL (reference sequence). This CDR3 is 17 amino acids long. The chain's CDR3 is CASSQELAGGRMETQYF. CDR3 in DNA: TGTGCCAGCAGCCAAGAACTAGCGGGGGGGCGAATGGAGACCCAGTACTTC.

This clonotype has at least ten counts. The V and J genes are TRBV5-6 and TRBJ1-1; 9 bases align to TRBD1. With V trimmed by 5 bases and J by 5 bases, 10 bases remained unmatched. The V gene's germline CDR1 is SGHDT and CDR2 YYEEEE. The CDR3 runs 15 residues. DNA for the CDR3: TGTGCCAGCAGGTATAACAGGGGGCAAGCGACTGAAGCTTTCTTT. It specifies CASRYNRGQATEAFF.

This clonotype was seen a handful of times. The chain is built from TRBV7-2 and TRBJ2-1; 10 nucleotides agree with TRBD2. CDR3 length equals 15 residues. From germline, CDR1 is SGHTA and CDR2 FQGNSA. J lost 7 bases, V lost 2 bases, and 5 bases had no gene match. The CDR3 bases are TGTGCCAGCAGCTTACTAGCGGGAGCGGAGAATGAGCAGTTCTTC. Residues: CASSLLAGAENEQFF.

This clonotype was observed a handful of times. This rearrangement joins TRBV5-6 to TRBJ2-3, with D perhaps TRBD2 (5 bases). The CDR3 is 15 amino acids. V shed 4 bases and J shed 1 base, with 13 bases lying between them. Germline CDR1 reads SGHDT; CDR2 reads YYEEEE. The CDR3 loop is CASSATTGGTDTQYF. CDR3 sequence (DNA): TGTGCCAGCAGCGCGACTACCGGTGGCACAGATACGCAGTATTTT. The full variable domain, rest sourced from reference TRBV5-6 and TRBJ2-3, is DAGVTQSPTHLIKTRGQQVTLRCSPKSGHDTVSWYQQALGQGPQFIFQYYEEEERQRGNFPDRFSGHQFPNYSSELNVNALLLGDSALYLCASSATTGGTDTQYFGPGTRLTVL.

The sample holds one count of this clonotype. This sequence joins TRBV9 and TRBJ2-5; TRBD1 is a possible D gene (7 bases). The CDR3 is made up of 14 amino acids. The germline V gene encodes CDR1 SGDLS and CDR2 YYNGEE. V was shortened by 4 bases and J by 0 bases, with 10 bases between the two germline ends. This chain's CDR3 is CASSSGGYQETQYF. The CDR3, as DNA: TGTGCCAGCAGCTCAGGGGGGTACCAAGAGACCCAGTACTTC.

This clonotype was observed a handful of times. The chain uses TRBV7-2 and TRBJ2-7; D possibly matches TRBD1 or TRBD2 (5 bases each). The CDR3 totals 12 residues. Germline V CDR1 and CDR2: SGHTA, FQGNSA. V was cut by 6 bases and J by 8 bases, with 14 bases left in between. The DNA for the CDR3 is TGTGCCAGCAGTCGTACACCGGGACAGCAGTACTTC. This gives the protein CASSRTPGQQYF.

This clonotype was seen at least ten times. J is TRBJ2-7 and V is TRBV5-1, with D uncertain. The CDR3 is 14 amino acids. CDR1 is SGHRS and CDR2 is YFSETQ in the germline V gene. The V gene lost 0 bases and the J gene lost 3 bases, with 10 bases spanning the gap. The CDR3 coding sequence is TGCGCCAGCAGCTTGGTTAGGGCGAACTACGAGCAGTACTTC. Amino acids: CASSLVRANYEQYF.

Comment on this clonotype: One end of the junction fails to match germline, which may point to a read error. The gene calls are TRBV6-1 and TRBJ2-7, with D uncertain. This CDR3 has 13 residues. Germline V lookup: CDR1 MNHNS, CDR2 SASEGT. CDR3 region: CASSEAHRQLFNF. The CDR3 DNA sequence: TGTGCCAGCAGTGAAGCGCATCGGCAGCTCTTTAACTTC.

In this sample, this clonotype turned up a few times. J is TRBJ2-5 and V is TRBV20-1; 9 nucleotides agree with TRBD2. The ends lost 0 bases at V and 0 bases at J; junction bases unmatched: 14. Germline V gene lookup returns CDR1 DFQATT and CDR2 SNEGSKA (reference sequence). This CDR3 has 19 residues. The CDR3 region is CSARDISGRKPPYQETQYF. The CDR3 bases are TGCAGTGCTAGAGATATTAGCGGGAGAAAGCCTCCATACCAAGAGACCCAGTACTTC.